This T cell receptor (beta chain) was captured by sequencing in a study of cytomegalovirus exposure and HLA in healthy donors. Study-wide results and limits: V- and J-gene trimming of TCR beta was linked (in a later analysis) to a missense DCLRE1C variant. Several of the most significant clusters appeared, in a later analysis, to be linked to common viral pathogens. Specificity of three CMV-associated chains for CMV antigens was verified in vitro.

Germline CDR1 reads SGHTA; CDR2 reads FQGNSA. The CDR3 length is 16 residues. The V and J ends lost 5 bases and 0 bases respectively, with 14 bases between them. On this clone: Its antigen is not identified.

Researchers ran the PCR with 60 Vbeta and 13 Jbeta primers. Using immunoSEQ multiplex PCR, the repertoire was profiled, and TCRdb retains in-frame clones only, with some absent. The data hold about 150,000 clones, with about 88% observed a single time. The rearrangement joins TRBV7-2 to TRBJ1-3, with a tentative D call TRBD1 (5 bases). Sequencing was carried out using PBMCs. The receptor comes from a young woman in good health and CMV-seronegative. This CDR3 is CASSPQRQISGNTIYF. The CDR3 DNA follows: TGTGCCAGCAGCCCGCAAAGACAGATCTCTGGAAACACCATATATTTT.